This T cell receptor (beta chain) was recorded in a study of OX40 agonist ivuxolimab in advanced cancers. At the level of the study: Dose-escalation patients suffered from hepatocellular carcinoma, melanoma, renal cell or head and neck cancer. Study-wide points: CD4+ T cells averaged fewer expanded clones than CD8+ T cells.

Sequencing used immunoSEQ multiplex PCR; TCRdb keeps in-frame clones, though not all of them. Of 90,000 or so clones in the sample, 75% to 95% were seen once. Comment on this clone: Its antigen is not known.

Germline V gene data show CDR1 as MNHEY and CDR2 as SMNVEV (reference sequence). Trimming stripped 5 bases from V and 8 bases from J, with 9 bases between. CDR3 length: 11 residues. The chain uses TRBV27 and TRBJ1-2; the D is unclear. This sample comprised CD4+ or CD8+ T cells sorted from blood, obtained in a trial of the OX40 agonist ivuxolimab. The clonotype was recovered from an adult with an advanced solid tumor such as melanoma, head and neck, liver or kidney cancer. The CDR3 loop is CASSRGMGYTF. In DNA, the CDR3 is TGTGCCAGCAGTCGAGGGATGGGCTACACCTTC.